The rows below give T cell receptor beta chains drawn from one sample of a study of T cells in Graves' hyperthyroidism and ophthalmopathy. TCRdb re-called the multiplex PCR reads through MiXCR, storing one row per CDR3 protein. The table shows hundreds of thousands of distinct CDR3 sequences, with about 20% occurring only once. The sequenced sample consisted of blood. Receptors were obtained from a man aged 40-55 years with Graves' ophthalmopathy. Each CDR3 is given with its conserved first and last residue. Each record gives: clone size, J gene, CDR3 length, D gene, V gene, CDR3 DNA, CDR3 protein. A D gene is named only where the DNA matches it firmly. Only part of the rows carry a size: once, few, many, or a class if the clone is expanded.

many | TRBJ1-1 | 12 | . | TRBV2 | TGTGCCCAGGACGGATCGAACACTGAAGCTTTCTTT | CAQDGSNTEAFF
few | TRBJ2-7 | 13 | . | TRBV20-1 | TGCAGTGCTCGACAGACGGCGTCCTACGAGCAGTACTTC | CSARQTASYEQYF
. | TRBJ2-5 | 15 | . | TRBV29-1 | TGCAGCCTTGAGTCCCCTACAGGGCTCAGGGAGACCCAGTACTTC | CSLESPTGLRETQYF
few | TRBJ2-1 | 12 | . | TRBV7-9 | TGTGCCAGCAGCAGGGCTAAAAATGAGCAGTTCTTC | CASSRAKNEQFF
few | TRBJ2-7 | 14 | . | TRBV11-3 | TGTGCCAGCAGCTTAGGTTGGCCCCCCTACGAGCAGTACTTC | CASSLGWPPYEQYF
many | TRBJ2-2 | 14 | . | TRBV2 | TGTGCCAGCAGCACAGGGAGCGACACCGGGGAGCTGTTTTTT | CASSTGSDTGELFF
few | TRBJ2-3 | 17 | . | TRBV18 | TGTGCCAGCTCACCACCTAAAAGCGACAGATACACAGATACGCAGTATTTT | CASSPPKSDRYTDTQYF
few | TRBJ2-5 | 16 | TRBD1 | TRBV28 | TGTGCCAGCAGTCGTCGAATACCAGGGGGCGGGGAGACCCAGTACTTC | CASSRRIPGGGETQYF
. | TRBJ1-6 | 14 | TRBD1 | TRBV10-3 | TGTGCCATCAGTGATCAGGGGGCTAATTCACCCCTCCACTTT | CAISDQGANSPLHF
once | TRBJ1-1 | 15 | . | TRBV7-9 | TGTGCCAGCAGTTCGCGGGGGGGCGGTAACACTGAAGCTTTCTTT | CASSSRGGGNTEAFF
many | TRBJ2-3 | 17 | . | TRBV24-1 | TGTGCCACCAGTGACCCTGCCAGGGGGGAGTACCTAGATACGCAGTATTTT | CATSDPARGEYLDTQYF
many | TRBJ2-3 | 16 | . | TRBV9 | TGTGCCAGCAGCGTACCAGACGGGGCGCCGACAGATACGCAGTATTTT | CASSVPDGAPTDTQYF
. | TRBJ2-1 | 14 | . | TRBV10-3 | TGTGCCATCAAGGCCCAGGGCTCGGACAATGAGCAGTTCTTC | CAIKAQGSDNEQFF
. | TRBJ2-7 | 12 | TRBD1 | TRBV29-1 | TGCAGCGTCGGGACAGGAAACTACGAGCAGTACTTC | CSVGTGNYEQYF
. | TRBJ1-1 | 14 | TRBD1 | TRBV6-5 | TGTGCCAGCAGTTACTCGGCAGGACAGGGGGCCACCTTCTTT | CASSYSAGQGATFF
. | TRBJ2-7 | 13 | TRBD2 | TRBV7-9 | TGTGCCATCAACGAGAGGGAGGGTTACGAGCAGTACTTC | CAINEREGYEQYF
few | TRBJ2-3 | 16 | TRBD2 | TRBV7-2 | TGTGCCAGCAGCTTAGTAGGCGGGAGGGCCTTAGATACGCAGTATTTT | CASSLVGGRALDTQYF
few | TRBJ2-4 | 11 | . | TRBV10-3 | TGTGCCATCAGTGAAGGGGGGGAGACGTACTTC | CAISEGGETYF
few | TRBJ1-1 | 17 | . | TRBV10-3 | TGTGCCATCAGTGATACGTTTAGGCAAGGGAGGAACACTGAAGCTTTCTTT | CAISDTFRQGRNTEAFF
. | TRBJ1-2 | 14 | . | TRBV6-5 | TGTGCCAGCAGTTACGGTATAACTAACTATGGCTACACCTTC | CASSYGITNYGYTF
many | TRBJ2-5 | 15 | TRBD1 | TRBV2 | TGTGCCAGCAGTGTTGTCCAGGGGGCGCGAGAGACCCAGTACTTC | CASSVVQGARETQYF
. | TRBJ1-5 | 15 | . | TRBV20-1 | TGCAGTGCTAGTTCGGGGGTTCATAGCAATCAGCCCCAGCATTTT | CSASSGVHSNQPQHF
. | TRBJ2-7 | 18 | . | TRBV27 | TGCGCCAGCAGCCTCCTCCGGGCCAGTAGGGGGGCCTCCTACGAGCAGTACTTC | CASSLLRASRGASYEQYF
few | TRBJ2-2 | 17 | TRBD2 | TRBV6-2/TRBV6-3 | TGTGCCAGCAGTTACCTTTTGACTAGCGGGGACACCGGGGAGCTGTTTTTT | CASSYLLTSGDTGELFF
. | TRBJ2-3 | 15 | TRBD2 | TRBV19 | TGTGCCAGTACGGCTCTAGCGGGAGGCGGAGATACGCAGTATTTT | CASTALAGGGDTQYF
many | TRBJ2-3 | 17 | . | TRBV12-3/TRBV12-4 | TGTGCCAGCAGTTTGCAATCTGGGGGGCGCTTAGGGCGTACGCAGTATTTT | CASSLQSGGRLGRTQYF
many | TRBJ2-5 | 16 | TRBD2 | TRBV2 | TGTGCCAGCAGTCCCGGGACTAGCGGGGGGTGGGAGACCCAGTACTTC | CASSPGTSGGWETQYF
many | TRBJ2-1 | 16 | TRBD2 | TRBV4-1 | TGCGCCAGCAGACCTCGCACAGCGGGAGGGGACAATGAGCAGTTCTTC | CASRPRTAGGDNEQFF
few | TRBJ2-7 | 15 | TRBD2 | TRBV7-3 | TGTGCCAGCAGCCCACTAGCGGGAGGGCTCGACGAGCAGTACTTC | CASSPLAGGLDEQYF
few | TRBJ2-5 | 15 | . | TRBV5-4 | TGTGCCAGCAGCTTGCGGTCGGGGGCGCGGGAGACCCAGTACTTC | CASSLRSGARETQYF
few | TRBJ2-1 | 16 | . | TRBV5-1 | TGCGCCAGCAGTTTTCGGGTAGGACGTTCGGGCCCCTCTCCGTTCTTC | CASSFRVGRSGPSPFF
. | TRBJ2-3 | 18 | TRBD2 | TRBV7-7 | TGTGCTAGCAGCCCTGGGGGAGTAGCGGGGGGCTGGACAGATACGCAGTATTTT | CASSPGGVAGGWTDTQYF
many | TRBJ2-7 | 14 | TRBD2 | TRBV28 | TGTGCCAGCAGTTCCCCGGGACTAGCTCGCGAGCAGTACTTC | CASSSPGLAREQYF
. | TRBJ2-1 | 16 | TRBD2 | TRBV4-1 | TGCGCCAGCAGCCTTAGCGGGGGGGCTTGGTACAATGAGCAGTTCTTC | CASSLSGGAWYNEQFF
few | TRBJ1-6 | 15 | . | TRBV9 | TGTGCCAGCAGCGTAGGGTGGCAGAATAATTCACCCCTCCACTTT | CASSVGWQNNSPLHF
. | TRBJ2-7 | 13 | . | TRBV27 | TGTGCCAGCGCTCGACTAGAGAGCTACGAGCAGTACTTC | CASARLESYEQYF
many | TRBJ2-1 | 18 | TRBD2 | TRBV20-1 | TGCAGTGTTTGGGGTTTGAGCGGGAACCCCCACTCCTACAATGAGCAGTTCTTC | CSVWGLSGNPHSYNEQFF
. | TRBJ2-1 | 16 | . | TRBV6-1 | TGTGCCAGCAGTCAGAGGCCGGACCCGGCTTACAATGAGCAGTTCTTC | CASSQRPDPAYNEQFF
few | TRBJ2-1 | 13 | . | TRBV6-5 | TGTGCCAGCAGTTATAGCGACTACAATGAGCAGTTCTTC | CASSYSDYNEQFF
many | TRBJ1-6 | 15 | . | TRBV27 | TGTGCCAGCAGTTATCCGCCAGGCGGAATCTCACCCCTCCACTTT | CASSYPPGGISPLHF
. | TRBJ2-7 | 17 | TRBD2 | TRBV6-5 | TGTGCCAGCAGTTCGGCGGGGCTAGCGGGGGGCTACAATGAGCAGTACTTC | CASSSAGLAGGYNEQYF
. | TRBJ2-1 | 12 | TRBD2 | TRBV7-2 | TGTGCCAGCAGCTTAAGCGGGAGTAAAAAGTTCTTC | CASSLSGSKKFF
. | TRBJ2-5 | 17 | . | TRBV27 | TGTGCCAGCAGTCCGAGCACCACAGTGGGGGCTAAAGAGACCCAGTACTTC | CASSPSTTVGAKETQYF
. | TRBJ2-1 | 14 | . | TRBV28 | TGTGCCAGCAGAAAAGCGGGCAGCAGCAATGAGCAGTTCTTC | CASRKAGSSNEQFF
many | TRBJ1-1 | 14 | . | TRBV6-1 | TGTGCCAGCAGTGAAAGCCAGGGAGGAGATGAAGCTTTCTTT | CASSESQGGDEAFF
. | TRBJ2-3 | 14 | TRBD2 | TRBV19 | TGTGCCAGTAGTAGCGGGAGCGGCACAGATACGCAGTATTTT | CASSSGSGTDTQYF
few | TRBJ2-7 | 15 | TRBD2 | TRBV20-1 | TGCAGTGCTATCCCCCCCCCTGCGGGAGCCTACGAGCAGTACTTC | CSAIPPPAGAYEQYF
. | TRBJ2-3 | 14 | . | TRBV3-1 | TGTGCCAGCAGCATTGGACCTGGGCCAGTTACGCAGTATTTT | CASSIGPGPVTQYF
. | TRBJ2-5 | 21 | TRBD2 | TRBV11-2 | TGTGCCAGCGGATACCCCCCTACCGGGACTAGCGGGGAGATGACCCAAGAGACCCAGTACTTC | CASGYPPTGTSGEMTQETQYF
many | TRBJ2-3 | 15 | . | TRBV28 | TGTGCCAGCAGTCCCGACCGGAGACGCACAGATACGCAGTATTTT | CASSPDRRRTDTQYF
many | TRBJ1-1 | 12 | . | TRBV7-9 | TGTGCCAGCAGCCTTGGGGAAACTGAAGCTTTCTTT | CASSLGETEAFF
few | TRBJ1-4 | 14 | . | TRBV28 | TGTGCCAGCAGTCTACACCGGAGTAGTGAAAAACTGTTTTTT | CASSLHRSSEKLFF
. | TRBJ1-5 | 12 | . | TRBV7-9 | TGTGCCAGCGGCCTAGAGGGTCAGCCCCAGCATTTT | CASGLEGQPQHF
few | TRBJ1-5 | 15 | TRBD1 | TRBV7-9 | TGTGCCAGGGAAGGGGGACAGGGAGAAAATCAGCCCCAGCATTTT | CAREGGQGENQPQHF
few | TRBJ2-2 | 15 | . | TRBV30 | TGTGCCTGGAGTATCGACATTTCGAACACCGGGGAGCTGTTTTTT | CAWSIDISNTGELFF
few | TRBJ1-4 | 15 | . | TRBV30 | TGTGCCTGGAGTGACCGGGCAGGGAGGAAGGAAAAACTGTTTTTT | CAWSDRAGRKEKLFF
few | TRBJ2-7 | 13 | . | TRBV20-1 | TGCAGTGCTAGAGGGGACATCTCCTACGAGCAGTACTTC | CSARGDISYEQYF
. | TRBJ2-5 | 14 | . | TRBV19 | TGTGCCAGTCGGGACCCGACGCGAGGGGAGACCCAGTACTTC | CASRDPTRGETQYF
. | TRBJ1-5 | 15 | . | TRBV9 | TGTGCCAGCAGCGCAACAGGGCAGGGCAATCAGCCCCAGCATTTT | CASSATGQGNQPQHF